This TCR beta chain was identified during a study of T cell responses to AZD1222 COVID-19 vaccine. Profiled with immunoSEQ multiplex PCR; TCRdb holds only in-frame clones, not every one. The table includes tens of thousands of clones, about three quarters detected once. Germline V gene lookup returns CDR1 SGDLS and CDR2 YYNGEE. V lost 2 bases to trimming and J lost 4 bases; unmatched junction nucleotides: 5. The CDR3 covers 15 residues. This clone was observed once. V gene TRBV9 combines with J gene TRBJ2-5; TRBD2 matches 10 bases. The source material was peripheral blood, sampled on day 0 of AZD1222 vaccination. The sequence came from an adult in good health. CDR3 sequence: CASSVSGGRIETQYF. The CDR3 DNA sequence: TGTGCCAGCAGCGTTAGCGGGGGGCGGATAGAGACCCAGTACTTC. Drawing the rest from reference TRBV9 and TRBJ2-5, the complete variable domain is DSGVTQTPKHLITATGQRVTLRCSPRSGDLSVYWYQQSLDQGLQFLIQYYNGEERAKGNILERFSAQQFPDLHSELNLSSLELGDSALYFCASSVSGGRIETQYFGPGTRLLVL.